The 13 T cell receptor beta chains reported below all come from one sample, sequenced in a study of STAT5B mutations in CD4+ large granular lymphocyte leukemia. Profiling relied on immunoSEQ multiplex PCR, and the TCRdb table lists in-frame clones only, not all of them. The repertoire holds roughly 32,000 clones, with 55% to 80% as singletons. The sequencing sample was made of CD4+ T cells from blood buffy coats. The receptor source for this set is a human donor in good health.

This rearrangement joins TRBV2 to TRBJ2-3; a weak D match, TRBD2 (6 bases). V lost 6 bases, J lost 1 base, and 23 bases lay in between. The CDR3 is 18 residues long. CDR1 is SNHLY and CDR2 is FYNNEI in the germline V gene. The CDR3 region has the DNA TGTGCCAGCAGGCACCGGGGGTTGGGTGTTCGGCGCACAGATACGCAGTATTTT. Amino acid sequence: CASRHRGLGVRRTDTQYF. The whole variable domain, remainder taken from reference TRBV2 and TRBJ2-3, is EPEVTQTPSHQVTQMGQEVILRCVPISNHLYFYWYRQILGQKVEFLVSFYNNEISEKSEIFDDQFSVERPDGSNFTLKIRSTKLEDSAMYFCASRHRGLGVRRTDTQYFGPGTRLTVL.

V gene TRBV6-6 combines with J gene TRBJ2-5, with no clear D. Per germline, CDR1 MNHNY and CDR2 SVGAGI (reference sequence). This CDR3 has 12 residues. The V end lost 0 bases, the J end lost 5 bases, and 4 bases lay between the germline ends. CDR3 bases: TGTGCCAGCAGTTACTCTCCGGAGACCCAGTACTTC. Its protein product is CASSYSPETQYF.

The count of this clone is one. The chain is built from TRBV10-3 and TRBJ1-3, with no clear D. The CDR3 contains 12 residues. Per the germline V gene, CDR1 is ENHRY and CDR2 is SYGVKD. The V end was cut by 8 bases, the J end by 5 bases, with 10 bases between. CDR3 coding DNA: TGTGCCATCGGGAATTTAAGAAACACCATATATTTT. Residues: CAIGNLRNTIYF.

J is TRBJ2-3 and V is TRBV25-1; 7 positions match TRBD1. Germline lookup yields CDR1 MGHDK and CDR2 SYGVNS. The CDR3 sequence is 13 residues long. V shed 7 bases, J shed 5 bases, and the junction held 6 bases outside the gene matches. CDR3 in amino acids: CASTTGVQDTQYF. CDR3 DNA: TGTGCCAGCACAACAGGGGTTCAAGATACGCAGTATTTT.

The chain has TRBV7-9 and TRBJ1-2; D not certain. This CDR3 spans 13 amino acids. The V end lost 1 base, the J end lost 5 bases, and 8 bases lay between the germline ends. Germline CDR1 is SEHNR and CDR2 is FQNEAQ (reference sequence). The CDR3, as DNA: TGTGCCAGCAGCTTAGGCTCTTTTTATGGCTACACCTTC. Its translation: CASSLGSFYGYTF.

This rearrangement joins TRBV9 to TRBJ2-2; tentatively, D is TRBD2 (5 bases). Germline V lookup: CDR1 SGDLS, CDR2 YYNGEE. Trimming took off 0 bases at V and 13 bases at J, with 25 bases between the two ends. CDR3 length equals 17 residues. The CDR3 reads CASSVEAHDSEFEGLFF. In nucleotides, the CDR3 is TGTGCCAGCAGCGTAGAAGCCCATGATAGTGAATTCGAGGGGCTGTTTTTT.

The chain recombines TRBV12-5 with TRBJ1-4, with 9 bases matching TRBD1. The CDR3 loop spans 15 amino acids. Germline-derived CDR1 and CDR2 are LGHNT and FRNRAP. V shed 4 bases and J 10 bases; nucleotides not matched to a gene: 10. The CDR3: CASGSRTGAYLKLFF. Here the CDR3 DNA reads TGTGCTAGTGGTTCAAGGACAGGGGCGTATTTAAAACTGTTTTTT.

The chain uses TRBV7-9 and TRBJ2-5; a weak D match, TRBD1 (6 bases). The CDR3 has 14 amino acids. CDR1 and CDR2 (germline): SEHNR, FQNEAQ (reference sequence). V was pared by 0 bases and J by 4 bases, with 9 bases between. The CDR3 DNA reads as TGTGCCAGCAGCTTAGCAGGGGGTCGAGAGACCCAGTACTTC. Translation: CASSLAGGRETQYF.

This rearrangement joins TRBV18 to TRBJ2-1, with TRBD2 matching over 8 bases. The germline V gene encodes CDR1 KGHSH and CDR2 LQKENI. J lost 7 bases, V lost 2 bases, and 7 bases had no gene match. CDR3 length: 15 residues. The CDR3 loop is CASSPSGGILNEQFF. CDR3 nucleotide sequence: TGTGCCAGCTCACCAAGCGGGGGAATATTGAATGAGCAGTTCTTC. Based on the CDR3 plus reference TRBV18 and TRBJ2-1, the full variable domain is NAGVMQNPRHLVRRRGQEARLRCSPMKGHSHVYWYRQLPEEGLKFMVYLQKENIIDESGMPKERFSAEFPKEGPSILRIQQVVRGDSAAYFCASSPSGGILNEQFFGPGTRLTVL.

This sequence joins TRBV4-1 and TRBJ2-7; 12 bases are shared with TRBD2. V was pared by 3 bases and J by 4 bases, with 13 bases of the junction left unmatched. The CDR3 is 18 amino acids. Per the germline V gene, CDR1 is MGHRA and CDR2 is YSYEKL. The CDR3 DNA reads as TGCGCCAGCAGCCAGGAAGAAGGACTAGCGGGGCGGCTATACGAGCAGTACTTC. Protein product: CASSQEEGLAGRLYEQYF.

V and J are TRBV6-5 and TRBJ1-3; D is unclear. CDR3 length: 14 residues. Trimming stripped 4 bases from V and 1 base from J, with 8 bases between. Per the germline V gene, CDR1 is MNHEY and CDR2 is SVGAGI. The CDR3 here is CASSSGISGNTIYF. CDR3 DNA: TGTGCCAGCAGTTCCGGGATTTCTGGAAACACCATATATTTT.

The rearrangement links TRBV15 to TRBJ1-2; D uncertain. The CDR3 is made up of 16 amino acids. V gave up 2 bases and J gave up 1 base, with 14 bases separating them. Germline V gene sequence: CDR1 LNHNV, CDR2 YYDKDF (reference sequence). The chain's CDR3 is CATSRPPPTFNYGYTF. The CDR3 nucleotides are TGTGCCACCAGCAGACCCCCCCCGACATTTAACTATGGCTACACCTTC.

The rearrangement uses TRBV11-2 and TRBJ1-1; D remains unclear. Trimming took 4 bases from V and 1 from J, leaving 16 bases between them. The CDR3 totals 16 residues. CDR1 is SGHAT, CDR2 FQNNGV, per germline. CDR3 coding DNA: TGTGCCAGCAGCTCCTATCTAACCAGTGGGAACACTGAAGCTTTCTTT. It yields the protein CASSSYLTSGNTEAFF.